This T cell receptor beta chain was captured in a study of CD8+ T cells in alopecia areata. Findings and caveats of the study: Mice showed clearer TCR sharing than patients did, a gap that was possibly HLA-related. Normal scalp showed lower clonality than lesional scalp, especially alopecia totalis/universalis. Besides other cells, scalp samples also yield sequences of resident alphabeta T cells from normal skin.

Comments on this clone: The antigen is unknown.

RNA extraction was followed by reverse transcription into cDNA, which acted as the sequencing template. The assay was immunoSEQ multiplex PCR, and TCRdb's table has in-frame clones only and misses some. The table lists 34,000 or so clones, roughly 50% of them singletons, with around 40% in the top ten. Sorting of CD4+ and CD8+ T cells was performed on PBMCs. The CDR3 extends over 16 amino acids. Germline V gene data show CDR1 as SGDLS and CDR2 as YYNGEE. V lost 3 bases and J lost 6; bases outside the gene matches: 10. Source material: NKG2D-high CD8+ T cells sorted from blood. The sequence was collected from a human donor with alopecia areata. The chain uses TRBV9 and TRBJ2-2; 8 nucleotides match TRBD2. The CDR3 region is CASSASGSPSAGELFF. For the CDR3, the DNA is TGTGCCAGCAGCGCGAGCGGGAGCCCCAGTGCCGGGGAGCTGTTTTTT.